The TCR beta chain described here comes from a study of T cell responses to AZD1222 COVID-19 vaccine. Points on this clone: What it binds is unknown.

The method was immunoSEQ multiplex PCR; TCRdb's version includes in-frame clones alone and lacks a portion of them. The table shows some 180,000 clones, with approximately 90% occurring only once. Notes on the study in general: Repertoire sampling was restricted to post-peak T cell response timepoints.

CDR3 length equals 20 residues. Trimming took 5 bases from V and 0 from J; bases not matched to a gene: 12. Germline loops: CDR1 KGHDR, CDR2 SFDVKD. This sequence joins TRBV24-1 and TRBJ2-1; 13 bases align to TRBD2. Sequenced material: peripheral blood, taken 28 days after the second AZD1222 dose. The receptor was isolated from an adult who received the AZD1222 COVID-19 vaccine. The CDR3 here is CATSGSLAGGPLVSYNEQFF. The CDR3 DNA is TGTGCCACCAGTGGTTCACTAGCGGGAGGGCCATTAGTCTCCTACAATGAGCAGTTCTTC.